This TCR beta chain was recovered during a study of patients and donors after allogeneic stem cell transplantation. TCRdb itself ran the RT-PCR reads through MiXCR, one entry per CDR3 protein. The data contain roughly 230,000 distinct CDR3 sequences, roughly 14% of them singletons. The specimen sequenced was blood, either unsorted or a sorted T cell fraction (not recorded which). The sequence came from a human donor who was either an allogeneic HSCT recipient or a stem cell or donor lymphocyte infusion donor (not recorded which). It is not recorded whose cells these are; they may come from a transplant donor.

DNA of the CDR3: TGTGCCAGTAACATAGGGCCTAATCAGCCCCAGCATTTT. Amino acid sequence: CASNIGPNQPQHF. This chain joins TRBV19 and TRBJ1-5; no clear D. Looked up from germline, CDR1 is LNHDA and CDR2 is SQIVND (reference sequence). V was pared by 7 bases and J by 4 bases, with 11 bases between. This CDR3 is built from 13 residues.